The rows below give T cell receptor beta chains drawn from one sample of a study of cytomegalovirus exposure and HLA in healthy donors. Profiled with immunoSEQ multiplex PCR; TCRdb holds only in-frame clones, not every one. The table records around 100,000 clones, approximately 89% of them present only once. Sequencing input: PBMCs. The receptors stem from a man between 25 and 39 years old in good health and CMV-seronegative. The CDR3 runs from the conserved cysteine through the conserved F or W. A D gene is named only where the DNA matches it firmly. Expanded clones are given a class, and other clones once, few, many or no size at all.

D: .
J: TRBJ2-3
size: .
length: 17
V: TRBV7-6
DNA: TGTGCCAGCAGCCCGAGGGTCGGCCCCCAGGGCACAGATACGCAGTATTTT
CDR3: CASSPRVGPQGTDTQYF

D: .
J: TRBJ2-5
size: .
length: 13
V: TRBV6-5
DNA: TGTGCCAGCAGCCTGACAGGTTTGGAGACCCAGTACTTC
CDR3: CASSLTGLETQYF

D: .
J: TRBJ1-6
size: .
length: 15
V: TRBV6-5
DNA: TGTGCCAGCAGGAGACAGGCGTTCTATAATTCACCCCTCCACTTT
CDR3: CASRRQAFYNSPLHF

D: .
J: TRBJ1-5
size: .
length: 18
V: TRBV30
DNA: TGTGCCTGGAGGACCCCGGGGGGCAGCCCATATAGCAATCAGCCCCAGCATTTT
CDR3: CAWRTPGGSPYSNQPQHF

D: .
J: TRBJ1-1
size: .
length: 15
V: TRBV9
DNA: TGTGCCAGCAGCGTATCATCGACAGTGAACACTGAAGCTTTCTTT
CDR3: CASSVSSTVNTEAFF

D: .
J: TRBJ2-1
size: .
length: 15
V: TRBV28
DNA: TGTGCCAGCAGCCCCAAGGGGATAGGGGTGTTTGAGCAGTTCTTC
CDR3: CASSPKGIGVFEQFF

D: .
J: TRBJ2-1
size: .
length: 15
V: TRBV6-6
DNA: TGTGCCAGCACCGGAGGGGGCAGGGGGTACAATGAGCAGTTCTTC
CDR3: CASTGGGRGYNEQFF

D: TRBD1
J: TRBJ1-1
size: .
length: 17
V: TRBV12-5
DNA: TGTGCTAGTGACTCTGACGGGCAGGGGGAATTGGACACTGAAGCTTTCTTT
CDR3: CASDSDGQGELDTEAFF

D: TRBD1
J: TRBJ1-6
size: few
length: 16
V: TRBV28
DNA: TGTGCCAGCAGTCCCGGGACAGGGGGCTTTAATTCACCCCTCCACTTT
CDR3: CASSPGTGGFNSPLHF

D: TRBD1
J: TRBJ1-5
size: .
length: 14
V: TRBV6-6
DNA: TGTGCCAGCAGTCGTACAGGGGGTGATCAGCCCCAGCATTTT
CDR3: CASSRTGGDQPQHF

D: TRBD1
J: TRBJ2-1
size: few
length: 16
V: TRBV5-1
DNA: TGCGCCAGCAGCTTGGAAGGACAGGGCGTGGGGAATGAGCAGTTCTTC
CDR3: CASSLEGQGVGNEQFF

D: .
J: TRBJ2-1
size: .
length: 14
V: TRBV28
DNA: TGTGCCAGCAGGTCGGATGGGCCCTACAATGAGCAGTTCTTC
CDR3: CASRSDGPYNEQFF

D: TRBD1
J: TRBJ2-7
size: .
length: 12
V: TRBV2
DNA: TGTGCCAGCACCGGACAGGGGATGGAGCAGTACTTC
CDR3: CASTGQGMEQYF

D: .
J: TRBJ2-1
size: .
length: 12
V: TRBV7-9
DNA: TGTGCCAGCAGCTTAAGAGAAAGTGAACAGTTCTTC
CDR3: CASSLRESEQFF

D: .
J: TRBJ2-2
size: .
length: 16
V: TRBV11-3
DNA: TGTGCCAGCAGCTTAGGCCTGGGGGGTAACACCGGGGAGCTGTTTTTT
CDR3: CASSLGLGGNTGELFF

D: TRBD2
J: TRBJ2-1
size: .
length: 16
V: TRBV5-4
DNA: TGTGCCAGCAGCGCGGGTGGGACTAGCGGGAACAATGAGCAGTTCTTC
CDR3: CASSAGGTSGNNEQFF

D: .
J: TRBJ2-1
size: .
length: 14
V: TRBV6-5
DNA: TGTGCCAGCAGTTACGGGACTGGATTCAATGAGCAGTTCTTC
CDR3: CASSYGTGFNEQFF

D: .
J: TRBJ2-3
size: .
length: 16
V: TRBV5-6
DNA: TGTGCCAGCAGCCCGGCGACAGGGAGGTTAGCAGATACGCAGTATTTT
CDR3: CASSPATGRLADTQYF

D: .
J: TRBJ2-2
size: .
length: 17
V: TRBV5-6
DNA: TGTGCCAGCAGCTCCCTCCGGGACACCGCGAACACCGGGGAGCTGTTTTTT
CDR3: CASSSLRDTANTGELFF

D: .
J: TRBJ2-3
size: .
length: 14
V: TRBV6-5
DNA: TGTGCCAGCAGGTCTGCGGAGGGAACAGATACGCAGTATTTT
CDR3: CASRSAEGTDTQYF

D: .
J: TRBJ2-1
size: few
length: 13
V: TRBV5-4
DNA: TGTGCCAGCAGAACGGACAGCTACAATGAGCAGTTCTTC
CDR3: CASRTDSYNEQFF

D: TRBD2
J: TRBJ2-3
size: .
length: 14
V: TRBV5-1
DNA: TGCGCCAGCAGTCCGGGACTAGCGGGAGACACGCAGTATTTT
CDR3: CASSPGLAGDTQYF

D: .
J: TRBJ2-7
size: .
length: 15
V: TRBV11-2
DNA: TGTGCCAGCAGCTTACCCCTGATACTCTCCTACGAGCAGTACTTC
CDR3: CASSLPLILSYEQYF

D: .
J: TRBJ1-1
size: .
length: 16
V: TRBV2
DNA: TGTGCCAGCACCAAAGCCCCCCAGGTCAAGGACACTGAAGCTTTCTTT
CDR3: CASTKAPQVKDTEAFF

D: .
J: TRBJ2-5
size: .
length: 16
V: TRBV15
DNA: TGTGCCACCAGCAGAAGGGACACGTCGAACCAAGAGACCCAGTACTTC
CDR3: CATSRRDTSNQETQYF

D: TRBD1
J: TRBJ2-7
size: .
length: 13
V: TRBV6-5
DNA: TGTGCCAGCAGTGAGTGGACAGGGGACGAGCAGTACTTC
CDR3: CASSEWTGDEQYF

D: .
J: TRBJ2-7
size: .
length: 15
V: TRBV6-1
DNA: TGTGCCAGCAGTGAAGCTTCGGGGGGCGCCTACGAGCAGTACTTC
CDR3: CASSEASGGAYEQYF

D: .
J: TRBJ2-3
size: .
length: 15
V: TRBV19
DNA: TGTGCCAGTAGTATACTCGTGGGGCCTGCAGATACGCAGTATTTT
CDR3: CASSILVGPADTQYF

D: TRBD1
J: TRBJ2-7
size: .
length: 14
V: TRBV7-2
DNA: TGTGCCAGCAGTTTTGACAGGGGGCCCCACGAGCAGTACTTC
CDR3: CASSFDRGPHEQYF

D: .
J: TRBJ1-1
size: once
length: 15
V: TRBV18
DNA: TGTGCCAGCTGGGCGGGGTTCTCTTTAGGCACTGAAGCTTTCTTT
CDR3: CASWAGFSLGTEAFF

D: TRBD1
J: TRBJ2-7
size: .
length: 11
V: TRBV30
DNA: TGTGCCTGGAGCGCGGGGACAGGGTTATACTTC
CDR3: CAWSAGTGLYF

D: TRBD1
J: TRBJ1-5
size: .
length: 14
V: TRBV18
DNA: TGTGCCAGCTCAAGGGACAGGAGCAATCAGCCCCAGCATTTT
CDR3: CASSRDRSNQPQHF

D: .
J: TRBJ2-2
size: .
length: 12
V: TRBV28
DNA: TGTGCCAGCAGTCGGTGGACCGGGGAGCTCTTTTTT
CDR3: CASSRWTGELFF